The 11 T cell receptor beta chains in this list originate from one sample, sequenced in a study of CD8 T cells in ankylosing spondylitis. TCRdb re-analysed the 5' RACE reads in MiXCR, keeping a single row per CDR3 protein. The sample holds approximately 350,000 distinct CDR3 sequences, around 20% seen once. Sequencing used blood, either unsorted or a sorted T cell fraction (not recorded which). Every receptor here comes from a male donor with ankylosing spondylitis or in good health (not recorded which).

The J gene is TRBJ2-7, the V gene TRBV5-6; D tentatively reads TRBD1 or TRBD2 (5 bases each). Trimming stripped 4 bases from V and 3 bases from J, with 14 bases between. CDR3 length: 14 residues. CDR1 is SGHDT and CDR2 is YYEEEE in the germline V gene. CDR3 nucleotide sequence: TGTGCCAGCAGCCTTGGAATGGGGGTCTACGAGCAGTACTTC. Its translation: CASSLGMGVYEQYF.

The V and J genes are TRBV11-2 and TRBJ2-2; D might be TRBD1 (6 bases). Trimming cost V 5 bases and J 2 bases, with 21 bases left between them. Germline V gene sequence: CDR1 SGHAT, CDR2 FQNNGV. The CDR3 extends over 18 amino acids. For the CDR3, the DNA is TGTGCCAGCAGCCCTACTGAAGGGACCGGGACAAACACCGGGGAGCTGTTTTTT. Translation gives CASSPTEGTGTNTGELFF.

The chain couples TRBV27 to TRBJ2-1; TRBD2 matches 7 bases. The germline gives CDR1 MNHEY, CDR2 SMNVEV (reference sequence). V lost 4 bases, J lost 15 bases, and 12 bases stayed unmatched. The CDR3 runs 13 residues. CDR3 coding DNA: TGTGCCAGCAGTTCCAACCCCGGACTAGAAGGGTTCTTC. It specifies CASSSNPGLEGFF.

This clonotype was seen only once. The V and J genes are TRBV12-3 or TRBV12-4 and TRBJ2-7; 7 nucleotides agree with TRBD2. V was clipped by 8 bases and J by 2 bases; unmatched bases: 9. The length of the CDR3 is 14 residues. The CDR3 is CASAPGTTTYEQYF. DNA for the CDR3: TGTGCCAGCGCTCCCGGGACTACCACCTACGAGCAGTACTTC.

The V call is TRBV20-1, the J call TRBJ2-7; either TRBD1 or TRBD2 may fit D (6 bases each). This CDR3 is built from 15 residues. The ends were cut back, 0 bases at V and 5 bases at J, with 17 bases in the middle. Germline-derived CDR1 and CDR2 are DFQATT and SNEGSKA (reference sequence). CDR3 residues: CSARDIRGGVNEQYF. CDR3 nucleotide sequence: TGCAGTGCTAGAGATATCAGGGGCGGGGTCAACGAGCAGTACTTC.

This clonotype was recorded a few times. The CDR3 loop reads CASSYPGYTEAFF. The CDR3 region has the DNA TGTGCCAGCAGTTACCCGGGGTACACTGAAGCTTTCTTT. The chain combines TRBV6-5 with TRBJ1-1; D remains unclear. Germline V gene sequence: CDR1 MNHEY, CDR2 SVGAGI. The CDR3 covers 13 residues. V shed 2 bases and J shed 3 bases, with 7 bases lying between them.

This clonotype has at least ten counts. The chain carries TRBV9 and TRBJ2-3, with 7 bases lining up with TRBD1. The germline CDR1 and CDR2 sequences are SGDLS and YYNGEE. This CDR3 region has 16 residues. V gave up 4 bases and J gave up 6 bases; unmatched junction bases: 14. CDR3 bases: TGTGCCAGCAGCTCAATCTCCGGGACAGTTATGGATACGCAGTATTTT. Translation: CASSSISGTVMDTQYF.

Here the CDR3 reads CASSLFRETGNTIYF. Here the CDR3 DNA reads TGTGCCAGCAGCTTATTCAGGGAAACTGGAAACACCATATATTTT. This rearrangement joins TRBV11-2 to TRBJ1-3; a possible D gene is TRBD1 (5 bases). V lost 2 bases, J lost 2 bases, and 10 bases lay in between. The CDR3 is 15 amino acids. In germline, CDR1 is SGHAT, CDR2 FQNNGV.

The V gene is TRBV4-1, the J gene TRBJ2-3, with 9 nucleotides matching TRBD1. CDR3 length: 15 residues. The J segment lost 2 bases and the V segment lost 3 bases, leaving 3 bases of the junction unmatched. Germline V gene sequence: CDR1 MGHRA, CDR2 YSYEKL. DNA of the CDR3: TGCGCCAGCAGCCAGGGGACAGGGTACACAGATACGCAGTATTTT. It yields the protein CASSQGTGYTDTQYF.

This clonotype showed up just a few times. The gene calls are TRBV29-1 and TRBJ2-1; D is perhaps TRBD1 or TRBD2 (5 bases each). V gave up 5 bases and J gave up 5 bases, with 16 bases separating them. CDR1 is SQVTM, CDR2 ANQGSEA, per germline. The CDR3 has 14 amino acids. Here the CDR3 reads CSVIRDGINNEQFF. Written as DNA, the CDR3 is TGCAGCGTTATCCGGGACGGTATTAACAATGAGCAGTTCTTC.

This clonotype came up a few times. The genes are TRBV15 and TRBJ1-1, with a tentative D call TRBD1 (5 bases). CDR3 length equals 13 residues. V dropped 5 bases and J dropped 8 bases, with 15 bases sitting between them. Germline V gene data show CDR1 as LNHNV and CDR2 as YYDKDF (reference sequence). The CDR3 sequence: CATSGAGRAEAFF. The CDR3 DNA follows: TGTGCCACCAGCGGGGCAGGGCGAGCAGAAGCTTTCTTT.